In its sample, the clone carrying this T cell receptor (beta chain) was seen a few times. This record belongs to a study of T cell repertoires in cytomegalovirus infection. CDR3 length equals 16 residues. The J segment lost 5 bases and the V segment lost 5 bases, leaving 8 bases of the junction unmatched. CDR1 is SGHVS, CDR2 FQNEAQ, per germline. TCRdb re-called the reads with MiXCR, one entry per CDR3 protein. The repertoire includes roughly 230,000 distinct CDR3 sequences, approximately 22% of them detected once, and about 20% sits in the top ten. The source material was CD8+ T cells from PBMCs. The J gene is TRBJ1-4, the V gene TRBV7-8; 10 positions agree with TRBD1. This TCR derives from a human donor in good health (CMV status not recorded). Some clones in this sample may be carry-over from other donors' samples. The CDR3 loop is CASSPLLGQGNEKLFF. The CDR3 DNA reads as TGTGCCAGCAGCCCCCTGCTGGGACAGGGGAATGAAAAACTGTTTTTT.